This note documents a single T cell receptor beta chain sequence. Its cognate antigen is unknown. V gave up 10 bases and J gave up 4 bases, with 14 bases separating them. This CDR3 has 13 amino acids. Looked up from germline, CDR1 is LGHDT and CDR2 is YNNKEL (reference sequence). This record comes from a study of blood T cells in healthy people across ages. The study, taken as a whole, reports: The authors considered diversity estimates from one million T cells to be underestimates. PBMCs went unsorted, and a conclusive naive versus antigen-experienced comparison was therefore prevented.

A second about 7 to 11 cycle PCR used barcoded and J-beta primers. From the 5' RACE reads, TCRdb called clonotypes with MiXCR, one entry per CDR3 protein. The data hold fewer than 900,000 distinct CDR3 sequences, with about 40% observed a single time. This TCR was recovered from an older woman in good health. The sample taken for sequencing was blood. This rearrangement joins TRBV3-1 to TRBJ2-1, with a tentative D call TRBD2 (5 bases). CDR3 nucleotide sequence: TGTGCCACCCGGAGGTCCCCATACAATGAGCAGTTCTTC. It encodes CATRRSPYNEQFF.